Reported below is one T cell receptor (beta chain). This sample's treatment: approximately 18 received Ad26.COV2.S at low or high dose, single or two shots; 5 received placebo; per-sample allocation not given. Samples came from day 63 after the first vaccine or placebo injection. This Boston cohort included adults aged 18-55 years. Ad26.COV2.S expressed prefusion-stabilized spike from the original Wuhan strain. The germline V and J ends were trimmed by 1 base and 1 base, with 7 bases remaining between them. The length of the CDR3 is 15 residues. Germline V gene sequence: CDR1 WNHNN, CDR2 SYGVQD (reference sequence). This specimen comes from a study of Ad26.COV2.S vaccination and SARS-CoV-2 variants. Sequencing was performed with immunoSEQ multiplex PCR; in TCRdb, only in-frame clones are kept and a portion is missing. This table holds fewer than 900,000 clones, 89% found once.

The source material was peripheral blood, sampled in a trial of Ad26.COV2.S vaccine versus placebo. The receptor was isolated from a person aged 18-60 years who received the Ad26.COV2.S COVID-19 vaccine or a placebo. This chain connects TRBV10-1 to TRBJ2-2; D is undetermined. The chain's CDR3 is CASSEWYGNTGELFF. CDR3 DNA: TGCGCCAGCAGTGAGTGGTACGGGAACACCGGGGAGCTGTTTTTT.